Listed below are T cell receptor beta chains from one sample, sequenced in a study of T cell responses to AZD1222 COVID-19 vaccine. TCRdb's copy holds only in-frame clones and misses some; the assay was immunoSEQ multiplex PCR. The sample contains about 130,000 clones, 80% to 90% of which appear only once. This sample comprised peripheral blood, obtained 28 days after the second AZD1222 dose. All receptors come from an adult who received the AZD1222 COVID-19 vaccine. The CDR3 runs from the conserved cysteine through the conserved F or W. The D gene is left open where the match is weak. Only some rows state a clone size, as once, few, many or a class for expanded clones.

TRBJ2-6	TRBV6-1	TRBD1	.	CASSDPQERTGPLGANVLTF	TGTGCCAGCAGTGACCCCCAAGAAAGGACAGGCCCTCTTGGGGCCAACGTCCTGACTTTC
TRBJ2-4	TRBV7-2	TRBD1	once	CASSPRQGPKNIQYF	TGTGCCAGCAGCCCCCGACAGGGGCCCAAAAACATTCAGTACTTC
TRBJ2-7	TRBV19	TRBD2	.	CASSLAGGAEQYF	TGTGCCAGTAGTTTGGCGGGAGGTGCCGAGCAGTACTTC
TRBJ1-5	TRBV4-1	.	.	CASSQDPDGLRQPQHF	TGCGCCAGCAGCCAAGATCCGGACGGGCTGAGGCAGCCCCAGCATTTT
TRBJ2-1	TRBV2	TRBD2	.	CASSGLAGAVNEQFF	TGTGCCAGCAGTGGTCTAGCGGGAGCAGTTAATGAGCAGTTCTTC
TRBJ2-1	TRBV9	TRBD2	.	CASSVSVAGGENEQFF	TGTGCCAGCAGCGTATCCGTAGCGGGAGGAGAAAATGAGCAGTTCTTC
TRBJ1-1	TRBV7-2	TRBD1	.	CASSLQTTGMNTEAFF	TGTGCCAGCAGCCTCCAAACGACAGGGATGAACACTGAAGCTTTCTTT
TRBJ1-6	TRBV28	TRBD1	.	CASTRRTGGSPLHF	TGTGCCAGCACCCGGAGGACAGGGGGGTCACCCCTCCACTTT
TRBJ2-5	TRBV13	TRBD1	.	CASSLLGTGGAGETQYF	TGTGCCAGCAGCCTCCTCGGGACAGGGGGCGCAGGAGAGACCCAGTACTTC
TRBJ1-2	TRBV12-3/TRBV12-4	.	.	CASSWDTLNGYTF	TGTGCCAGCAGTTGGGACACCCTTAATGGCTACACCTTC
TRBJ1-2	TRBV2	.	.	CASSRPRLVDYGYTF	TGTGCCAGCAGTCGTCCCCGCCTTGTTGACTATGGCTACACCTTC
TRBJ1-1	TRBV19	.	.	CASSISGGDTEAFF	TGTGCCAGTAGTATCTCGGGGGGCGATACTGAAGCTTTCTTT
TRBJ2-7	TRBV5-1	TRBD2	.	CASSSGLAGSEQYF	TGCGCCAGCAGCTCGGGACTAGCGGGTTCTGAGCAGTACTTC
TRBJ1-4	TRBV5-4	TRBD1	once	CASSETGTVNEKLFF	TGTGCCAGCAGCGAGACCGGGACAGTTAATGAAAAACTGTTTTTT
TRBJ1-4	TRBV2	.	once	CASRLGLTNEKLFF	TGTGCCAGCAGGTTGGGGCTCACTAATGAAAAACTGTTTTTT
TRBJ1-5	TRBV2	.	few	CASRGGAQPQHF	TGTGCCAGCAGGGGGGGGGCTCAGCCCCAGCATTTT
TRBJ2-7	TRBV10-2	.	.	CASSEVGREGEQYF	TGCGCCAGCAGTGAGGTGGGACGAGAAGGCGAGCAGTACTTC
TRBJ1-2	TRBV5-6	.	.	CASSLGTDYGYTF	TGTGCCAGCAGCTTGGGTACCGACTATGGCTACACCTTC
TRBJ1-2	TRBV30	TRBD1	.	CAWSLTGRNYGYTF	TGTGCCTGGAGCTTGACAGGGCGAAACTATGGCTACACCTTC
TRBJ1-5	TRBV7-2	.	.	CASSHTGYDQPQHF	TGTGCCAGCAGCCATACGGGGTACGATCAGCCCCAGCATTTT
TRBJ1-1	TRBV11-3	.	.	CASSLLGKTEAFF	TGTGCCAGCAGCTTACTAGGGAAAACTGAAGCTTTCTTT
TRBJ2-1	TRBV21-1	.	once	CASSSLAGGLNEQFF	TGTGCCAGCAGCAGTCTAGCGGGGGGGCTAAATGAGCAGTTCTTC
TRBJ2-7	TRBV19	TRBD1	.	CASSIVRRQGAFYEQYF	TGTGCCAGTAGTATAGTAAGGCGACAGGGGGCCTTCTACGAGCAGTACTTC
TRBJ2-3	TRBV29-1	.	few	CSVDTDTQYF	TGCAGCGTTGATACAGATACGCAGTATTTT
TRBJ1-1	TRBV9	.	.	CASSVSPNTEAFF	TGTGCCAGCAGCGTATCCCCTAACACTGAAGCTTTCTTT
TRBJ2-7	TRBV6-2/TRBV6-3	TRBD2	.	CASSYEASGRGEQYF	TGTGCCAGCAGTTACGAGGCTAGCGGGAGAGGAGAGCAGTACTTC
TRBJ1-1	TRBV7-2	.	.	CASSPRGNTEAFF	TGTGCCAGCAGCCCTCGGGGGAACACTGAAGCTTTCTTT
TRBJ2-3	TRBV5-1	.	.	CASSLEGDTQYF	TGCGCCAGCAGCTTGGAAGGGGATACGCAGTATTTT
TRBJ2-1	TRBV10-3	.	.	CAISERDSSYNEQFF	TGTGCCATCAGTGAGCGGGATAGCTCCTACAATGAGCAGTTCTTC
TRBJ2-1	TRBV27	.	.	CASRPSPGGNNEQFF	TGTGCCAGCAGACCCTCTCCAGGGGGGAACAATGAGCAGTTCTTC
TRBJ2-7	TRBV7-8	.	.	CASSFGERSYEQYF	TGTGCCAGCAGCTTTGGGGAGCGCTCCTACGAGCAGTACTTC
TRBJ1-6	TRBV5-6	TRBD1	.	CASSLGQGGSPLHF	TGTGCCAGCAGCTTAGGACAGGGGGGATCACCCCTCCACTTT
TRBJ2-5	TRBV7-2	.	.	CASSFPGAETQYF	TGTGCCAGCAGCTTTCCCGGGGCAGAGACCCAGTACTTC
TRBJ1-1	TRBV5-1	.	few	CASSPRAGPNTEAFF	TGCGCCAGCAGCCCCAGGGCAGGTCCTAACACTGAAGCTTTCTTT
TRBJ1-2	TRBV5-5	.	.	CASSLATKYGYTF	TGTGCCAGCAGCTTGGCGACAAAATATGGCTACACCTTC
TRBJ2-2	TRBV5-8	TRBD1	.	CASSSRQGGNTGELFF	TGTGCCAGCAGCTCAAGACAGGGGGGGAACACCGGGGAGCTGTTTTTT
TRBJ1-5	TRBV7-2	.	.	CASSSGQSNQPQHF	TGTGCCAGCAGCTCCGGACAGAGCAATCAGCCCCAGCATTTT
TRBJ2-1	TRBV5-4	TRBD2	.	CASSGGTSGSRSSYNEQFF	TGTGCCAGCAGCGGAGGGACTAGCGGGAGTCGAAGCAGCTACAATGAGCAGTTCTTC
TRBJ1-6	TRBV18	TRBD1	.	CASSPGTGADSPLHF	TGTGCCAGCTCACCTGGGACAGGGGCCGATTCACCCCTCCACTTT
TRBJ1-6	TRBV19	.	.	CASTPGGGYNSPLHF	TGTGCCAGTACCCCCGGGGGGGGCTATAATTCACCCCTCCACTTT
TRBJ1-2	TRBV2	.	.	CASGILTNYGYTF	TGTGCCAGTGGGATCCTAACTAACTATGGCTACACCTTC
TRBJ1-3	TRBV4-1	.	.	CASKRDSNYGNTIYF	TGCGCCAGCAAAAGAGATTCCAATTATGGAAACACCATATATTTT
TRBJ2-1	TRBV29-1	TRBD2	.	CSVEELAGVWNEQFF	TGCAGCGTTGAAGAACTAGCGGGAGTGTGGAATGAGCAGTTCTTC
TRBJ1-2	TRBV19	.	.	CASSTSGSLEDYGYTF	TGTGCCAGTAGTACCTCGGGGTCCCTGGAGGACTATGGCTACACCTTC